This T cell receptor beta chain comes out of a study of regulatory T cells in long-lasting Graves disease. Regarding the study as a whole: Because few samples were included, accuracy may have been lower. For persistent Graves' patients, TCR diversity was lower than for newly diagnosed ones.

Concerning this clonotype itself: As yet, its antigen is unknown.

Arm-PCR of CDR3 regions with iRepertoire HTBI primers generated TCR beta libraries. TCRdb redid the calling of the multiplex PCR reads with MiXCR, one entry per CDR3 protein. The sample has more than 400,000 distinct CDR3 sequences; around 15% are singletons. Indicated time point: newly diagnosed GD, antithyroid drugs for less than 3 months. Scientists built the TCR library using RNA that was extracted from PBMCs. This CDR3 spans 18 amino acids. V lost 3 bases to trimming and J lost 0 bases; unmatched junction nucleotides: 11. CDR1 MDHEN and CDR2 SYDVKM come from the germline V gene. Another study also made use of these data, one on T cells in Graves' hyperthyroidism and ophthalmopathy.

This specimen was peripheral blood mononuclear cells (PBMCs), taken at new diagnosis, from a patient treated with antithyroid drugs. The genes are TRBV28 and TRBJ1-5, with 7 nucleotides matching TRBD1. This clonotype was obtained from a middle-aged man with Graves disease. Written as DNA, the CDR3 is TGTGCCAGCAGTTTTTTCCAGGGGGGTCGATATAGCAATCAGCCCCAGCATTTT. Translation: CASSFFQGGRYSNQPQHF.